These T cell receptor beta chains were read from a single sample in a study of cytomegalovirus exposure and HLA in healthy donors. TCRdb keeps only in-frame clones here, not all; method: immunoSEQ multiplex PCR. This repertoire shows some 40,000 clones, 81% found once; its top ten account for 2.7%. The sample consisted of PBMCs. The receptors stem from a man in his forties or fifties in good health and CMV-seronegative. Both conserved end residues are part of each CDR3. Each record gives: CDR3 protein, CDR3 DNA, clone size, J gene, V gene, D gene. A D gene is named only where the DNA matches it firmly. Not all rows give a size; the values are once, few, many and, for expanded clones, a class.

CDR3: CASSLAWGVTNTGELFF
DNA: TGTGCCAGCAGCTTGGCCTGGGGGGTAACGAACACCGGGGAGCTGTTTTTT
size: .
J: TRBJ2-2
V: TRBV5-6
D: .

CDR3: CASSQGPAYEQYF
DNA: TGTGCCAGCAGCCAGGGGCCGGCCTACGAGCAGTACTTC
size: few
J: TRBJ2-7
V: TRBV7-8
D: .

CDR3: CASSSFGSGEHEQYF
DNA: TGTGCCAGCAGTTCTTTCGGCTCGGGGGAGCACGAGCAGTACTTC
size: .
J: TRBJ2-7
V: TRBV27
D: .

CDR3: CASQRGLQETQYF
DNA: TGTGCCAGCCAGCGGGGACTACAAGAGACCCAGTACTTC
size: .
J: TRBJ2-5
V: TRBV2
D: TRBD2

CDR3: CASTKTGSNIQYF
DNA: TGTGCCAGCACCAAGACAGGGTCGAACATTCAGTACTTC
size: .
J: TRBJ2-4
V: TRBV25-1
D: TRBD1

CDR3: CASSSRGGWGELFF
DNA: TGTGCCAGCAGCTCTCGGGGAGGCTGGGGGGAGCTGTTTTTT
size: .
J: TRBJ2-2
V: TRBV11-2
D: .

CDR3: CASSSAGRTDTQYF
DNA: TGTGCCAGCAGCTCCGCGGGGCGCACAGATACGCAGTATTTT
size: .
J: TRBJ2-3
V: TRBV7-9
D: .

CDR3: CASSLEGTSPSGANVLTF
DNA: TGTGCCAGCAGCTTAGAAGGGACATCCCCCTCTGGGGCCAACGTCCTGACTTTC
size: few
J: TRBJ2-6
V: TRBV7-6
D: .

CDR3: CASSFEGQETQYF
DNA: TGTGCCAGCAGCTTTGAGGGCCAGGAGACCCAGTACTTC
size: .
J: TRBJ2-5
V: TRBV7-9
D: .

CDR3: CASSVNTGGYEQYF
DNA: TGTGCCAGCAGCGTAAATACAGGAGGGTACGAGCAGTACTTC
size: .
J: TRBJ2-7
V: TRBV9
D: .

CDR3: CASSQDPGRFTGELFF
DNA: TGCGCCAGCAGCCAAGATCCAGGGCGTTTCACCGGGGAGCTGTTTTTT
size: once
J: TRBJ2-2
V: TRBV4-3
D: .

CDR3: CASSQEGAMWGNQPQHF
DNA: TGCGCCAGCAGCCAAGAGGGAGCTATGTGGGGCAATCAGCCCCAGCATTTT
size: .
J: TRBJ1-5
V: TRBV4-1
D: .

CDR3: CASSREQGLLREKLFF
DNA: TGTGCCAGCAGCCGGGAACAGGGGCTCTTACGGGAAAAACTGTTTTTT
size: .
J: TRBJ1-4
V: TRBV7-2
D: TRBD1

CDR3: CASSDGGQQETQYF
DNA: TGTGCCAGCAGCGATGGTGGACAGCAAGAGACCCAGTACTTC
size: .
J: TRBJ2-5
V: TRBV7-9
D: .

CDR3: CASSPGAQRTLFF
DNA: TGTGCCAGCAGCCCAGGGGCTCAGAGGACGCTGTTTTTT
size: .
J: TRBJ2-2
V: TRBV11-2
D: .

CDR3: CASSVRGSDTEAFF
DNA: TGTGCCAGCAGTGTAAGGGGGTCGGACACTGAAGCTTTCTTT
size: .
J: TRBJ1-1
V: TRBV6-1
D: .

CDR3: CASSEASGAMNTGELFF
DNA: TGTGCCAGCAGCGAGGCTAGCGGTGCAATGAACACCGGGGAGCTGTTTTTT
size: few
J: TRBJ2-2
V: TRBV9
D: TRBD2

CDR3: CASSPNRGNTEAFF
DNA: TGTGCCAGCAGCCCCAACAGGGGGAACACTGAAGCTTTCTTT
size: .
J: TRBJ1-1
V: TRBV6-5
D: TRBD1

CDR3: CASSTGLAGVEQYF
DNA: TGTGCCAGCAGCACTGGGCTAGCGGGGGTTGAGCAGTACTTC
size: .
J: TRBJ2-7
V: TRBV7-3
D: TRBD2

CDR3: CAWTYDRSQPQHF
DNA: TGTGCCTGGACCTACGACAGGAGCCAGCCCCAGCATTTT
size: .
J: TRBJ1-5
V: TRBV30
D: .

CDR3: CASSSAGSSYEQYF
DNA: TGTGCCAGCAGTTCTGCGGGCAGTTCCTACGAGCAGTACTTC
size: .
J: TRBJ2-7
V: TRBV27
D: .

CDR3: CSSSLDPGLAGGYNEQFF
DNA: TGTTCCAGCAGCTTAGATCCCGGACTAGCGGGAGGCTACAATGAGCAGTTCTTC
size: once
J: TRBJ2-1
V: TRBV7-9
D: TRBD2

CDR3: CASSTDRGNGMNTEAFF
DNA: TGCGCCAGCAGTACCGACAGGGGGAATGGGATGAACACTGAAGCTTTCTTT
size: .
J: TRBJ1-1
V: TRBV5-1
D: TRBD1

CDR3: CASSQVISGGNTEAFF
DNA: TGTGCCAGCAGCCAGGTTATCTCAGGGGGGAACACTGAAGCTTTCTTT
size: once
J: TRBJ1-1
V: TRBV4-2
D: TRBD1

CDR3: CASSQEGLAGGNEQFF
DNA: TGTGCCAGCAGCCAAGAGGGACTAGCGGGGGGAAATGAGCAGTTCTTC
size: .
J: TRBJ2-1
V: TRBV4-2
D: TRBD2

CDR3: CASTETVLRYEQYF
DNA: TGTGCCAGCACCGAAACGGTCCTCCGCTACGAGCAGTACTTC
size: .
J: TRBJ2-7
V: TRBV6-5
D: .

CDR3: CASSFPSGIFTGELFF
DNA: TGTGCCAGCAGCTTTCCTAGCGGGATTTTCACCGGGGAGCTGTTTTTT
size: .
J: TRBJ2-2
V: TRBV9
D: TRBD2

CDR3: CSSSLGDSSNEKLFF
DNA: TGTTCCAGCAGCTTAGGGGACAGCTCTAATGAAAAACTGTTTTTT
size: .
J: TRBJ1-4
V: TRBV7-9
D: TRBD1

CDR3: CASSKAGLSQETQYF
DNA: TGTGCCAGCAGCAAAGCGGGCTTGAGTCAAGAGACCCAGTACTTC
size: .
J: TRBJ2-5
V: TRBV27
D: .

CDR3: CATSRDGAGGSAQYF
DNA: TGTGCCACCAGCAGAGATGGAGCGGGAGGATCCGCGCAGTACTTC
size: .
J: TRBJ2-7
V: TRBV15
D: TRBD2

CDR3: CASSGTAYTEAFF
DNA: TGTGCCAGCAGTGGGACAGCTTACACTGAAGCTTTCTTT
size: .
J: TRBJ1-1
V: TRBV6-1
D: .

CDR3: CAATTNTGELFF
DNA: TGTGCCGCCACGACTAACACCGGGGAGCTGTTTTTT
size: once
J: TRBJ2-2
V: TRBV19
D: .

CDR3: CASSLSAGNQPQHF
DNA: TGTGCCAGCAGTTTATCGGCAGGTAATCAGCCCCAGCATTTT
size: once
J: TRBJ1-5
V: TRBV28
D: .

CDR3: CASSPQGATTYEQYF
DNA: TGTGCCAGCTCACCTCAGGGGGCTACAACCTACGAGCAGTACTTC
size: .
J: TRBJ2-7
V: TRBV18
D: TRBD1

CDR3: CASIGTSGYQETQYF
DNA: TGCGCCAGCATCGGGACTAGTGGGTACCAAGAGACCCAGTACTTC
size: .
J: TRBJ2-5
V: TRBV5-1
D: TRBD2

CDR3: CSARYRYEQYF
DNA: TGCAGTGCTAGGTACAGGTACGAGCAGTACTTC
size: .
J: TRBJ2-7
V: TRBV20-1
D: .

CDR3: CASSKPGTGGAGQPQHF
DNA: TGTGCCAGCTCGAAACCCGGGACAGGAGGGGCAGGGCAGCCCCAGCATTTT
size: few
J: TRBJ1-5
V: TRBV18
D: TRBD1

CDR3: CASSQESRGETQYF
DNA: TGCGCCAGCAGCCAAGAATCGCGCGGAGAGACCCAGTACTTC
size: .
J: TRBJ2-5
V: TRBV4-3
D: .

CDR3: CASSPTGGSGNTIYF
DNA: TGTGCCAGCAGCCCGACAGGGGGTTCTGGAAACACCATATATTTT
size: .
J: TRBJ1-3
V: TRBV7-3
D: TRBD1

CDR3: CAISESNSWHEQYF
DNA: TGTGCCATCAGTGAGTCGAATAGCTGGCACGAGCAGTACTTC
size: .
J: TRBJ2-7
V: TRBV10-3
D: .

CDR3: CASGSQGGEETQYF
DNA: TGTGCTAGTGGTTCCCAAGGGGGCGAAGAGACCCAGTACTTC
size: once
J: TRBJ2-5
V: TRBV12-5
D: TRBD1

CDR3: CASSLGISNQPQHF
DNA: TGTGCCAGCAGCTTAGGAATAAGCAATCAGCCCCAGCATTTT
size: .
J: TRBJ1-5
V: TRBV13
D: .

CDR3: CASSKEWYSSYGQYF
DNA: TGTGCCAGCAGCAAGGAATGGTACAGTTCCTACGGGCAGTACTTC
size: .
J: TRBJ2-7
V: TRBV21-1
D: .

CDR3: CASSQTTGTTLGTDTQYF
DNA: TGTGCCAGCAGCCAGACCACCGGGACTACTCTTGGCACAGATACGCAGTATTTT
size: medium-sized
J: TRBJ2-3
V: TRBV14
D: TRBD2

CDR3: CASSQRQGGTEAFF
DNA: TGTGCCAGCAGCCAACGACAGGGTGGGACTGAAGCTTTCTTT
size: .
J: TRBJ1-1
V: TRBV5-5
D: TRBD1

CDR3: CASSVGLAGEGGTDTQYF
DNA: TGTGCCAGCAGCGTGGGACTAGCGGGGGAGGGGGGCACAGATACGCAGTATTTT
size: few
J: TRBJ2-3
V: TRBV9
D: TRBD2

CDR3: CASSDDRNTGELFF
DNA: TGTGCCAGCAGTGATGACAGGAACACCGGGGAGCTGTTTTTT
size: .
J: TRBJ2-2
V: TRBV2
D: .

CDR3: CASSLVRGRREQFF
DNA: TGTGCCAGCAGCTTAGTAAGGGGGCGAAGAGAGCAGTTCTTC
size: once
J: TRBJ2-1
V: TRBV7-2
D: TRBD1

CDR3: CASRPTPYEQYF
DNA: TGTGCCAGCAGACCAACCCCCTACGAGCAGTACTTC
size: .
J: TRBJ2-7
V: TRBV7-8
D: .

CDR3: CASSSGQGAGEQFF
DNA: TGTGCCAGCTCGTCAGGACAGGGGGCGGGTGAGCAGTTCTTC
size: .
J: TRBJ2-1
V: TRBV18
D: TRBD1

CDR3: CASSAGTWLAFF
DNA: TGTGCCAGCAGCGCAGGGACTTGGCTAGCTTTCTTT
size: .
J: TRBJ1-1
V: TRBV7-2
D: .